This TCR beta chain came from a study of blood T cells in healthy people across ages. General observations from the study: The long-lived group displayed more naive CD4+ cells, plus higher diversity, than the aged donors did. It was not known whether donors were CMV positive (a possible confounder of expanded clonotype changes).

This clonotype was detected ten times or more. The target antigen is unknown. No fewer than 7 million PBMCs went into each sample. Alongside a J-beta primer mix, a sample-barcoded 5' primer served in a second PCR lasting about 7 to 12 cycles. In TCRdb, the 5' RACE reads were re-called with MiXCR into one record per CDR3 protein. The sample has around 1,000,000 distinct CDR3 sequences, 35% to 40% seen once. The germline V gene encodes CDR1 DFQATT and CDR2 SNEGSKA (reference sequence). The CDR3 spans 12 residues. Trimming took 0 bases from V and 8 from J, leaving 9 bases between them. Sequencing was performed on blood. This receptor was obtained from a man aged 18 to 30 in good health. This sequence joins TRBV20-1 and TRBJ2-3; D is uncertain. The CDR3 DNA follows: TGCAGTGCTAGAGAATCAGAACCTACGCAGTATTTT. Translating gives CSARESEPTQYF.